Below, 9 T cell receptor beta chains from the same sample are listed, as sequenced in a study of blood T cells in healthy people across ages. The use of a sample-barcoded 5' primer and a J-beta primer mix characterized a second PCR of roughly 6 to 11 cycles. TCRdb recomputed calls from the 5' RACE reads with MiXCR, one row per CDR3 protein. The repertoire consists of roughly 720,000 distinct CDR3 sequences, with about 55% occurring once and the leading ten covering roughly two fifths. The sample comprised blood. The receptors derive from a man aged 80 or over in good health.

This clonotype has a count of ten or more. The chain carries TRBV29-1 and TRBJ2-4; 8 bases are a match to TRBD2. The CDR3 contains 13 residues. Germline values: CDR1 SQVTM, CDR2 ANQGSEA. V lost 3 bases, J lost 9 bases, and 7 bases stayed unmatched. This chain's CDR3 is CSVEIAGSAIQYF. The CDR3 DNA follows: TGCAGCGTTGAGATAGCGGGATCAGCCATTCAGTACTTC.

This clonotype has a handful of counts. The chain has TRBV6-2 or TRBV6-3 and TRBJ1-2; the D gene is possibly TRBD1 (5 bases). The CDR3 extends over 13 amino acids. Looked up from germline, CDR1 is MNHEY and CDR2 is SVGEGT. V lost 0 bases to trimming and J lost 5 bases, with 7 bases between them. The CDR3 is CASSYSAGYGYTF. In DNA, the CDR3 is TGTGCCAGCAGTTACTCGGCAGGGTATGGCTACACCTTC.

The chain carries TRBV20-1 and TRBJ2-1; no firm D call. CDR1 is DFQATT, CDR2 SNEGSKA, per germline (reference sequence). V lost 8 bases to trimming and J lost 8 bases, with 16 bases between them. The length of the CDR3 is 12 residues. Here the CDR3 DNA reads TGCAGTCCCCACAATAATGGGGATGAGCAGTTCTTC. Its translation: CSPHNNGDEQFF.

A single count supports this clonotype. The chain recombines TRBV28 with TRBJ2-3; 9 bases line up with TRBD1. The length of the CDR3 is 15 residues. V trimming: 2 bases; J trimming: 4 bases; junction bases outside the gene matches: 4. Germline values: CDR1 MDHEN, CDR2 SYDVKM. CDR3 residues: CASSLGDRAPDTQYF. CDR3 DNA sequence: TGTGCCAGCAGTTTAGGGGACAGGGCCCCAGATACGCAGTATTTT.

This clonotype was detected ten times or more. This chain connects TRBV29-1 to TRBJ2-5; D may be TRBD1 (6 bases). The V end was cut by 4 bases, the J end by 4 bases, with 13 bases between. Germline assignment: CDR1 SQVTM and CDR2 ANQGSEA. The CDR3 runs to 13 residues. CDR3: CSVGWLGGETQYF. CDR3 DNA sequence: TGCAGCGTTGGGTGGTTAGGGGGAGAGACCCAGTACTTC.

The rearrangement joins TRBV20-1 to TRBJ2-3; D might be TRBD2 (7 bases). CDR1 and CDR2 from the germline V gene are DFQATT and SNEGSKA (reference sequence). The V end lost 7 bases, the J end lost 3 bases, and 17 bases lay between the germline ends. This CDR3 has 14 residues. As DNA, the CDR3 is TGCAGTGTCTCTAGGGGGGGGAGAACAGATACGCAGTATTTT. This codes for CSVSRGGRTDTQYF.

This clonotype was seen only a few times. The V and J genes are TRBV7-2 and TRBJ2-7; 7 nucleotides align to TRBD1. CDR1 and CDR2 from the germline V gene are SGHTA and FQGNSA. Losses at the gene ends were 4 bases for V and 2 bases for J; bases not matched to a gene: 8. CDR3 length: 15 amino acids. CDR3 DNA sequence: TGTGCCAGCAGCTCACCGACAGGGTTCGCCTACGAGCAGTACTTC. Its protein is CASSSPTGFAYEQYF.

The V and J genes are TRBV9 and TRBJ2-2; D unresolved. CDR3 size: 15 residues. Looked up from germline, CDR1 is SGDLS and CDR2 is YYNGEE. V was trimmed by 0 bases and J by 2 bases, leaving 8 bases between them. The CDR3 loop reads CASSVATSNTGELFF. The CDR3 bases are TGTGCCAGCAGCGTAGCTACGAGTAACACCGGGGAGCTGTTTTTT.

This chain connects TRBV7-2 to TRBJ2-1; TRBD2 agrees at 11 bases. V was pared by 5 bases and J by 8 bases, with 5 bases of the junction left unmatched. The length of the CDR3 is 14 residues. Per the germline V gene, CDR1 is SGHTA and CDR2 is FQGNSA. The CDR3 coding sequence is TGTGCCAGCAGCCTGATAGCGGGAGGGGATGAGCAGTTCTTC. As protein: CASSLIAGGDEQFF.